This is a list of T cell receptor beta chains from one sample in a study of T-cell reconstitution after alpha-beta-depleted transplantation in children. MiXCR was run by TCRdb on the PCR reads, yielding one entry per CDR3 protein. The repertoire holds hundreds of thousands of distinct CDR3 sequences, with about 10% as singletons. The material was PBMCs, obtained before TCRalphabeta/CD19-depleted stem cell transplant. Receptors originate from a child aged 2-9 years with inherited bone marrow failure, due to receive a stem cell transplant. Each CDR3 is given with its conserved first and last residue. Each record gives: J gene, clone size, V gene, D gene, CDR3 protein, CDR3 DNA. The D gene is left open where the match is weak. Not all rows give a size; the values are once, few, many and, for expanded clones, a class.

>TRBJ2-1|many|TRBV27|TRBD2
CASTRGTSGRAHEQFF
TGTGCCAGCACCCGAGGGACTAGCGGGAGGGCCCATGAGCAGTTCTTC
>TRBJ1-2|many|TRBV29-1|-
CSVDFGIDGYTF
TGCAGCGTTGACTTTGGTATCGATGGCTACACCTTC
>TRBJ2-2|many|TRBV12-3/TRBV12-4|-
CASSSFSLSGELFF
TGTGCCAGCAGTTCCTTCTCATTGAGCGGGGAGCTGTTTTTT
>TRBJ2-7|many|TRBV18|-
CASSPPGSYEQYF
TGTGCCAGCAGCCCCCCCGGTAGTTACGAGCAGTACTTC
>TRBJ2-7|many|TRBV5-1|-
CASSSSASYEQYF
TGCGCCAGCAGCTCTTCGGCCTCCTACGAGCAGTACTTC
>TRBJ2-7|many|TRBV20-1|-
CSAGGLKQYF
TGCAGTGCCGGGGGTCTTAAGCAGTACTTC
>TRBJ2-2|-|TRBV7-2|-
CASSSEGVNTGELFF
TGTGCCAGCAGCTCTGAGGGGGTGAACACCGGGGAGCTGTTTTTT
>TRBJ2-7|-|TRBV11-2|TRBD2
CASSLEGGPSYEQYF
TGTGCCAGCAGCTTAGAGGGAGGGCCGTCCTACGAGCAGTACTTC
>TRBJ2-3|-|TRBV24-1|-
CATSDLTGTDTQYF
TGTGCCACCAGTGATCTCACTGGCACAGATACGCAGTATTTT
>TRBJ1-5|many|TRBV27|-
CASSLAGDSLQPQHF
TGTGCCAGCAGTTTAGCTGGGGATAGCCTTCAGCCCCAGCATTTT
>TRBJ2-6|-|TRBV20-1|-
CSARASSGANVLTF
TGCAGTGCGCGGGCCTCGTCTGGGGCCAACGTCCTGACTTTC
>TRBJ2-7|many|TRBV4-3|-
CASSQAQGSYEQYF
TGCGCCAGCAGCCAAGCCCAGGGCTCCTACGAGCAGTACTTC
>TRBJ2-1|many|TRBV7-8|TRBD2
CASSFGEGAYNEQFF
TGTGCCAGCAGCTTTGGGGAGGGCGCCTACAATGAGCAGTTCTTC
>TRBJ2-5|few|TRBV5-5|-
CASSLAGTFQYF
TGTGCCAGCAGCTTGGCCGGGACTTTCCAGTACTTC
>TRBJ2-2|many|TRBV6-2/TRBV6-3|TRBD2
CASSNRLAGYTGELFF
TGTGCCAGCAGTAACCGCCTAGCGGGATACACCGGGGAGCTGTTTTTT
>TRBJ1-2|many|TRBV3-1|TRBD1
CASADRGENGYTF
TGTGCCAGTGCGGACAGGGGGGAAAACGGCTACACCTTC
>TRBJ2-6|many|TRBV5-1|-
CASRQDGVGANVLTF
TGCGCCAGCCGGCAGGACGGAGTCGGGGCCAACGTCCTGACTTTC
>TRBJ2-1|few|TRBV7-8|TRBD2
CASSPWGTSDYNEQFF
TGTGCCAGCAGCCCGTGGGGGACTAGCGATTACAATGAGCAGTTCTTC
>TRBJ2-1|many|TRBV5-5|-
CASSTTGWGACSNEQFF
TGTGCCAGCAGTACCACGGGTTGGGGGGCCTGTAGTAATGAGCAGTTCTTC
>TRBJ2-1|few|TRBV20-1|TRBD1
CSASGVLGTAFIDEQFF
TGCAGTGCTAGTGGAGTTTTGGGGACAGCCTTTATCGATGAGCAGTTCTTC
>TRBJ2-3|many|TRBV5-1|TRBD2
CASSPGTSGAVDTQYF
TGCGCCAGCAGCCCGGGGACTAGCGGAGCGGTAGATACGCAGTATTTT
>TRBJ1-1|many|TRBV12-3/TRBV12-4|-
CASSFFPPAAGTEAFF
TGTGCCAGCAGTTTTTTCCCGCCGGCGGCGGGCACTGAAGCTTTCTTT